The clone carrying this TCR beta chain was counted many times. This specimen belongs to a study of T-cell reconstitution after alpha-beta-depleted transplantation in children. TCRbeta library construction was performed incorporating unique molecular identifiers. TCRdb itself ran the PCR reads through MiXCR, one entry per CDR3 protein. Of about 540,000 distinct CDR3 sequences listed, approximately 20% are singletons. This CDR3 region has 14 residues. The germline V gene has CDR1 SQVTM and CDR2 ANQGSEA. J was trimmed by 3 bases and V by 4 bases; bases with no gene match: 7. The sequencing used PBMCs from the stem cell graft donor, collected from the stem cell graft. This TCR was sampled from a human donor who donated a stem cell graft to a child with acute lymphoblastic leukemia. The V and J genes are TRBV29-1 and TRBJ2-5, with 8 bases identical to TRBD2. The CDR3 reads CSVANGRAEETQYF. DNA for the CDR3: TGCAGCGTTGCCAACGGGAGGGCCGAAGAGACCCAGTACTTC.